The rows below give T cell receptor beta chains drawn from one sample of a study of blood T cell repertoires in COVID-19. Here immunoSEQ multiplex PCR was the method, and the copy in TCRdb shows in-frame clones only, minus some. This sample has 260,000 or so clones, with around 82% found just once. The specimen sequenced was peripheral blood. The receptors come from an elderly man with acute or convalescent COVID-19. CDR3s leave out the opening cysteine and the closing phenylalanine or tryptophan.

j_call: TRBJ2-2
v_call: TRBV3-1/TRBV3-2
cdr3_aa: ASSKRAHSGGMNTGELF

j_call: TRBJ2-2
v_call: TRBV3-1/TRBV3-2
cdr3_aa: ASSQPPGQHTGELF

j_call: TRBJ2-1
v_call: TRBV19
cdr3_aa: ASRPTGGTYNEQF

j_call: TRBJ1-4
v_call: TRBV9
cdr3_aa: ASSVATGLDGEKLF

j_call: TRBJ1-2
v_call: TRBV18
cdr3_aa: ASSTGTERGYT

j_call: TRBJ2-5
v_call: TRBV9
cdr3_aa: ASSVGLAGGGRETQY

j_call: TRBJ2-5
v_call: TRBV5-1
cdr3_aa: ASSAGLVGVEGETQY

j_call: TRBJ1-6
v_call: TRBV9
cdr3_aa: ASSVDEGSYNSPLH

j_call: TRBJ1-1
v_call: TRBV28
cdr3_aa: ASSLLPRNTEAF

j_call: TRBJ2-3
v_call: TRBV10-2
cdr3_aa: ASSESTSGRGYTQY

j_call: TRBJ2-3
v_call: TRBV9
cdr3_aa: ASSAGPSSTDTQY

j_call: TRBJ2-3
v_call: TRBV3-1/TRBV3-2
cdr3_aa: ASSQAPGRGANTQY

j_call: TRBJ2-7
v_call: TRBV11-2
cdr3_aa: ASSLQGYEQY

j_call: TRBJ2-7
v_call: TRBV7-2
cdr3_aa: ASSPGLGEQY

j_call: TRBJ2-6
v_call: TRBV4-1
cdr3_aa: ASSAHRAGLPSGANVLT

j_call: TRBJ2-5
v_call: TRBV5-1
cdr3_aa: ASSLSGTAQETQY

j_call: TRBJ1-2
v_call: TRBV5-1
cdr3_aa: ASSPGTGGPGGYT

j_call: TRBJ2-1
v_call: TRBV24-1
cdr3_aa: ATSDPTSGSSYNEQF

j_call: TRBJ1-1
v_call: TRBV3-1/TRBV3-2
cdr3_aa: ASSQAGGDTEAF

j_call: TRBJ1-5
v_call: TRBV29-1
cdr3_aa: SVGTGGNQPQH

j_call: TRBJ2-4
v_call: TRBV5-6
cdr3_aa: ASSIRTGIRNIQY

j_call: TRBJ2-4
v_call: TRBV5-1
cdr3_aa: ASSLWTGVMYIQY

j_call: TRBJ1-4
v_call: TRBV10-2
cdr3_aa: ASSETDRRTEKLF

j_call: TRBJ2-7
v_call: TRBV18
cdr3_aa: ASSLGLTSYEQY

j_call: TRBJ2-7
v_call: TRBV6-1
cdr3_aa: ASSELRDRW

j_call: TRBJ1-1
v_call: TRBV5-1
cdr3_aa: ASVAENTEAF

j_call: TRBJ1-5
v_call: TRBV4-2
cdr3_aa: ASSLEGLSNQPQH

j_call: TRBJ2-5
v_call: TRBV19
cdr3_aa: ASSGLGLAGNRETQY

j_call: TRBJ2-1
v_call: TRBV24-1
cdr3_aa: ATSDLTSGGYNEQF

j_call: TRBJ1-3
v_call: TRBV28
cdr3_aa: ASTDPSGTLGNTIY

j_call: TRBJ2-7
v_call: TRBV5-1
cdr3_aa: ASSSGTSGSHSYEQY

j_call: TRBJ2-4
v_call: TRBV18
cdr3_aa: ASSPVGPAGVAKNIQY

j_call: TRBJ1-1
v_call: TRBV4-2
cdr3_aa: ASSQAGQGNTEAF

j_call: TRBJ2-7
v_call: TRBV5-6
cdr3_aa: ASSRGLAAGGSYEQY

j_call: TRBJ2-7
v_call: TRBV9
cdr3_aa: ASSVGQGPHYEQY

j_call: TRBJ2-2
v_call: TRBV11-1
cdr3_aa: ASSFGTAAGELF

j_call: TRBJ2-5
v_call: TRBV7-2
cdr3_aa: ASSLAGTGVQETQY

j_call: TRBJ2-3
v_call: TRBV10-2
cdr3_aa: ASSDSYGGPTDTQY

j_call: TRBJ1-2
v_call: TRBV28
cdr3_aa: ASSLTETYRNGYT

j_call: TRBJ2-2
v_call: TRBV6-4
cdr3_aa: ASSDSDRLNTGELF

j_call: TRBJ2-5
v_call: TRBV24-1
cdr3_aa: ATSGAGTQGMVTQY

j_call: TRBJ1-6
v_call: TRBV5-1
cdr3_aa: ASSLGTGNNSPLH

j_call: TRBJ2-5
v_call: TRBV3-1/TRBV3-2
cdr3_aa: ASSQVRGSQETQY

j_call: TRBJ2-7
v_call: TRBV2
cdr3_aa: ASLPGQGEYEQY

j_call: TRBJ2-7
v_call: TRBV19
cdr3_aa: ASSTAGTGGFYEQY

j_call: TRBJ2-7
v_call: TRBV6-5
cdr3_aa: ASRSNREGEQY

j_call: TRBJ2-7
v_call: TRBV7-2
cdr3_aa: ASSLYYEQY

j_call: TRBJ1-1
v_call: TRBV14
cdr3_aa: ASSRQGMNTEAF

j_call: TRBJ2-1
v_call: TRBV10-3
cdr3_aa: AISEARLAGGHEQF